This T cell receptor (beta chain) was recorded in a study of blood T cell repertoires in COVID-19. The authors' processing: Scientists estimated how many nucleated cells there were by amplifying reference gene primers. Clones were sequenced by immunoSEQ multiplex PCR, and TCRdb holds only the in-frame ones, with some missing. V and J calls plus clone size are reproduced from that table; the DNA served to infer D and trimming. This table has about 89,000 clones, approximately 80% appearing once. Trimming took 3 bases from V and 0 from J, leaving 24 bases between them. Per the germline V gene, CDR1 is MGHRA and CDR2 is YSYEKL. CDR3 size: 20 residues.

The sample comprised peripheral blood. The TCR originated in a human donor in a cohort sampled during active COVID-19. The rearrangement uses TRBV4-1 and TRBJ1-5; D remains unclear. Here the CDR3 DNA reads TGCGCCAGCAGCCACCGAATAGTGACGGGTTCTGGCTATAGCAATCAGCCCCAGCATTTT. It is translated as CASSHRIVTGSGYSNQPQHF.